Given below is one T cell receptor beta chain in context. These data are taken from a study of CD8 T cells in Susac syndrome. The trim removed 1 base at V and 0 bases at J, leaving 6 bases unmatched. The CDR3 is 16 residues long. Looked up from germline, CDR1 is SGHDT and CDR2 is YYEEEE. Reverse transcription used roughly 0.45 to 1 ug RNA and random hexamers. Each CDR3 protein is one row after TCRdb ran MiXCR on the immunoSEQ multiplex PCR reads. The sample carries some 110,000 distinct CDR3 sequences, roughly 95% recorded once. Sequencing was performed on CD4+ T cells from PBMCs. The TCR was taken from a human donor with Susac syndrome. The V gene is TRBV5-6, the J gene TRBJ2-7; TRBD1 matches 8 bases. In DNA form, the CDR3 reads TGTGCCAGCAGCTTGCCCGGGACAGGAATCTCCTACGAGCAGTACTTC. As protein: CASSLPGTGISYEQYF.